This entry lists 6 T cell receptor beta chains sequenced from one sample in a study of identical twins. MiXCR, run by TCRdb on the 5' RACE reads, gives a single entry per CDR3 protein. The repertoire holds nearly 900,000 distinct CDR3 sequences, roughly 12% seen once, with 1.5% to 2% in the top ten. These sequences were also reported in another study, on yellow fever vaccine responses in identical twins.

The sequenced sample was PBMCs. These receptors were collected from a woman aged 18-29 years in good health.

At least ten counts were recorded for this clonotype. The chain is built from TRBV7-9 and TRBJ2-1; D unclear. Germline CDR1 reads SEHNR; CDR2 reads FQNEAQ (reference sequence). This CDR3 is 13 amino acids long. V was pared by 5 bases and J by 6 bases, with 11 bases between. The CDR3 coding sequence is TGTGCCAGCAGCCCTCCGGAGAGCAATGAGCAGTTCTTC. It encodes CASSPPESNEQFF.

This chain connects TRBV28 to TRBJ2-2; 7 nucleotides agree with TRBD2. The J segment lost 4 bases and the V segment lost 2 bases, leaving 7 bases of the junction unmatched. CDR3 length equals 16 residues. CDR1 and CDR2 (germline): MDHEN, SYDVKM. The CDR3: CASSLTREQVTGELFF. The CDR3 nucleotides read TGTGCCAGCAGTTTAACGCGGGAGCAGGTCACCGGGGAGCTGTTTTTT. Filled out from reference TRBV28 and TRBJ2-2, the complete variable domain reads DVKVTQSSRYLVKRTGEKVFLECVQDMDHENMFWYRQDPGLGLRLIYFSYDVKMKEKGDIPEGYSVSREKKERFSLILESASTNQTSMYLCASSLTREQVTGELFFGEGSRLTVL.

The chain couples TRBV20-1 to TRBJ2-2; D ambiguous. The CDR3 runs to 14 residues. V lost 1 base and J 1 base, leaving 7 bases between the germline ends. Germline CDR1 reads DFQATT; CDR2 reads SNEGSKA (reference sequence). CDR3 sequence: CSARVQENTGELFF. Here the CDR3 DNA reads TGCAGTGCTAGAGTCCAGGAGAACACCGGGGAGCTGTTTTTT.

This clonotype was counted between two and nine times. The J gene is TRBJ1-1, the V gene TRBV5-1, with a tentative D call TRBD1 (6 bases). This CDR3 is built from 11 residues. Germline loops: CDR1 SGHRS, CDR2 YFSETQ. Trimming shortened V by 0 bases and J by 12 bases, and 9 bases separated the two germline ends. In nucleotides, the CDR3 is TGCGCCAGCAGCTTGGAGGGGGTGTCTTTCTTT. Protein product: CASSLEGVSFF.

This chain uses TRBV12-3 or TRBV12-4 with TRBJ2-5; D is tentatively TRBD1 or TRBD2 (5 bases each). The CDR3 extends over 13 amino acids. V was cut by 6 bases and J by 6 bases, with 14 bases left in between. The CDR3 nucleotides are TGTGCCAGCAGCCCAGGGACCCAGAAGACCCAGTACTTC. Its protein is CASSPGTQKTQYF.

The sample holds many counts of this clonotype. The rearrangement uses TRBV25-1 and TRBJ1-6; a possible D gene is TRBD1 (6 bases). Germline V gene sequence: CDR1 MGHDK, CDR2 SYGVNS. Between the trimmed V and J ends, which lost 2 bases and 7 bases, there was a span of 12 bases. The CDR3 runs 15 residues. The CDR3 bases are TGTGCCAGCAGTGAAAGTCGCAGGGGAAATTCACCCCTCCACTTT. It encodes CASSESRRGNSPLHF. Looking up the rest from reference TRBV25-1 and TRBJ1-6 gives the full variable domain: EADIYQTPRYLVIGTGKKITLECSQTMGHDKMYWYQQDPGMELHLIHYSYGVNSTEKGDLSSESTVSRIRTEHFPLTLESARPSHTSQYLCASSESRRGNSPLHFGNGTRLTVT.